This T cell receptor beta chain originates from a study of immune aging and cytomegalovirus after organ transplant (dated by TCRdb to the early 2020s). Regarding the complete study: Three-drug immunosuppression with prednisone, tacrolimus, and mycophenolate was given to all transplant recipients. Overall study results and their limits: CD57 was not measured in the sequencing data, so a conservative gene-based aging definition was used instead. TEMRA cells made up a larger share of large clones, and the seven largest clones (just over 1,900 cells) gained aged and TEMRA cells while losing TCM cells. Following viremia, cells with an aged phenotype rose post-transplant no matter the clone size, with the increase showing up earlier in large clones (days 200-264) than in small clones.

This clonotype qualifies as medium-sized (0.01 to 0.1%). The specificity of this receptor is unknown. Base qualities are missing; no much larger clone stands one base away. The library was made by single-cell sequencing. The run used an Illumina NovaSeq 6000. The BD Rhapsody Targeted mRNA and AbSeq Reagent Kit, in a microwell format, was used for cell capture and library preparation. The libraries included TCR, sample tags, AbSeq, and targeted mRNA drawn from the Human T-Cell Expression Panel together with custom TOX and TOX2 primers. An Illumina NovaSeq was used to sequence the libraries. The original methods were these. The analysis covered 10468 cells in total, of which 7076 were CD8 T cells and about 4,500 were CD8 T cells with an identifiable TCR CDR3. On the Seven Bridges Genomics platform, raw data were run through the BD Rhapsody Targeted Analysis Pipeline with V(D)J processing. Quality control, Sample Tag demultiplexing with Lex-BDSMK, clone identification with VDJ Explorer, and Seurat clustering were performed in SeqGeq 1.6.0. Clones comprising <1% of CD8 T cells were considered non-expanded; clones comprising >2.5% of the sample were considered clonal expansions. The raw public data were reprocessed by TCRdb itself: fastp quality trimming at Q25, MiXCR clonotype calling, in-frame beta chains only. Rows merge per CDR3 protein into single entries with the most common DNA and genes. These V and J calls originate from TCRdb's pipeline instead of the authors' own analysis. The sample profile shows 20,000 or so distinct CDR3 sequences; around 33% of them were found once. In total, the top ten clones hold less than 30% of the sample.

The time point tag for this specimen amounts to: five sample-tagged time points from pre-transplant (day -1) to day 368 post-transplant, pooled. After thawing, PBMC were stimulated with a CMV IE-1 overlapping peptide library for more than 9 hours, with no transport inhibitors added. After thawing, cells rested overnight before stimulation in R10 medium with CD28/CD49d costimulation. The IE-1 peptide library consisted of 15-amino-acid peptides overlapping by 11 amino acids. Samples from each time point were barcoded using BD Single-Cell Multiplexing Kit Sample Tags, then pooled and stained with oligo-conjugated anti-CD45RA and sorting antibodies. A BD FACSAria III was used to sort CMV-responsive CD8+CD137+ and CD4+CD154+ T cells at 4-way purity. Blood samples were drawn into EDTA vacutainers and processed by Ficoll gradient within 1-24 hours. The CDR3 goes from the cysteine to the phenylalanine over 15 residues. Here the CDR3 DNA is all that survives: 45 bases in frame from base 1. The V and J ends are trimmed by 2 bases and 0 bases, leaving 9 bases between them. According to the germline V gene, CDR1 reads ENHRY and CDR2 reads SYGVKD.

This receptor was taken from a female donor who had a heart transplant and CMV viremia. This specimen consisted of CMV peptide-activated CD4+ and CD8+ T cells sorted from blood, obtained at five time points, pooled. This specimen's cell subset or site label, per the study, means: sorted CD8+CD137+ and CD4+CD154+ T cells after about 12 h CMV IE-1 peptide stimulation. The chain is made from TRBV10-3 and TRBJ2-3; TRBD2 could be the D gene, as 5 bases match. The nucleotide sequence is given as TGTGCCATCAGTGAGACTAGGCCTAGCACAGATACGCAGTATTTT. Its coded protein is CAISETRPSTDTQYF.